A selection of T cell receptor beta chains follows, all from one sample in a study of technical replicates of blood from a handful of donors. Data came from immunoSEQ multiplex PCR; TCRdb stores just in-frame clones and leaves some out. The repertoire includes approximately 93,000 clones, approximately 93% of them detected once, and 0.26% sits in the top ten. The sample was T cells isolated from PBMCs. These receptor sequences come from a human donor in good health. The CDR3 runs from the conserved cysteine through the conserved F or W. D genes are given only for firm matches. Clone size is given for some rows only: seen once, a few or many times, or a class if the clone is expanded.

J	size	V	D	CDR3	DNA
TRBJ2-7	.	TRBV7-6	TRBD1	CASRSGQGAYEQYF	TGTGCCAGCAGATCGGGACAGGGGGCCTACGAGCAGTACTTC
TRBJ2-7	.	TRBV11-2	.	CASSLGLFSWQGGHYEQYF	TGTGCCAGCAGCTTAGGCCTTTTTTCTTGGCAGGGTGGACACTACGAGCAGTACTTC
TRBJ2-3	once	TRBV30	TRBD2	CAWTRWAAGEDTQYF	TGTGCCTGGACTAGGTGGGCAGCGGGGGAAGATACGCAGTATTTT
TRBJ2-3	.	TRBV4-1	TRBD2	CASSQVKRESPDTQYF	TGCGCCAGCAGCCAAGTGAAGCGGGAGTCCCCCGATACGCAGTATTTT
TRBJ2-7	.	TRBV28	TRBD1	CASSLWDRDYEQYF	TGTGCCAGCAGTTTATGGGACAGGGATTACGAGCAGTACTTC
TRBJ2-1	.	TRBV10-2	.	CASSEPRLTSTNEQFF	TGCGCCAGCAGTGAGCCAAGACTTACATCTACCAATGAGCAGTTCTTC
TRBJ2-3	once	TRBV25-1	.	CASSVASGPTDTQYF	TGTGCCAGCAGTGTAGCCTCAGGGCCGACAGATACGCAGTATTTT
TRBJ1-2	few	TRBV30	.	CAWLPTRANYGYTF	TGTGCCTGGCTGCCGACTAGAGCTAACTATGGCTACACCTTC
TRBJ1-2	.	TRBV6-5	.	CATNTPRTGKYGYTF	TGTGCCACCAACACCCCCAGGACGGGGAAATATGGCTACACCTTC
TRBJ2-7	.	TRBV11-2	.	CASSRLSYEQYF	TGTGCCAGCAGCCGACTAAGCTACGAGCAGTACTTC
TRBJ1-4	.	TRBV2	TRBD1	CASRQGAANEKLFF	TGTGCCAGCAGGCAGGGGGCAGCTAATGAAAAACTGTTTTTT
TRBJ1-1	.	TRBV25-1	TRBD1	CASSRDRGTEAFF	TGTGCCAGCAGCCGGGACAGGGGGACTGAAGCTTTCTTT
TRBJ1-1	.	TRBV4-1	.	CASSQAAREPSTEAFF	TGCGCCAGCAGCCAAGCAGCGCGGGAACCGAGCACTGAAGCTTTCTTT
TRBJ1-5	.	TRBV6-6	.	CASSYSGAAQPQHF	TGTGCCAGCAGTTACTCAGGGGCCGCTCAGCCCCAGCATTTT
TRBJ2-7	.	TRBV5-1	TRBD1	CASSLGGDEQYF	TGCGCCAGCAGCCTAGGGGGCGACGAGCAGTACTTC
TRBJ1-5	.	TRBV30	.	CAWADHSNQPQHF	TGTGCCTGGGCAGATCATAGCAATCAGCCCCAGCATTTT
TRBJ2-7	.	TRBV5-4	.	CASSRRGTTTEQYF	TGTGCCAGCAGCAGGCGGGGAACCACGACCGAGCAGTACTTC